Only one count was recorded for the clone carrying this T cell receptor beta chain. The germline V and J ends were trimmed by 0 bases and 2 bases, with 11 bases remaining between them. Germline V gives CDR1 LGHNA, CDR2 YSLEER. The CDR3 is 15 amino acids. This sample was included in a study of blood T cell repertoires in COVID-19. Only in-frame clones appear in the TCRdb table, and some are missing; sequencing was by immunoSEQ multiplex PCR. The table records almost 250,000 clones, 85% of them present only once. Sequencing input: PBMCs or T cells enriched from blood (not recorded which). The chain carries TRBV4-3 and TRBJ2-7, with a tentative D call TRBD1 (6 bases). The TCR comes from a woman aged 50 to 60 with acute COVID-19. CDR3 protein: CASSQDTGNTYEQYF. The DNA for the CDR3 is TGCGCCAGCAGCCAAGATACAGGGAACACCTACGAGCAGTACTTC.